A selection of T cell receptor beta chains follows, all from one sample in a study of T cells after yellow fever vaccination. TCRdb redid the calling of the 5' RACE reads with MiXCR, one entry per CDR3 protein. The data show some 560,000 distinct CDR3 sequences, with around 16% seen just once and around 16% held by the top ten. This material consisted of PBMCs, taken less than 6 days after the first yellow fever vaccination. The receptors come from a man aged 18 to 29 who received the YFV17D yellow fever vaccine. CDR3s include the opening cysteine and the closing phenylalanine or tryptophan. The D gene is left open where the match is weak. Where a row states a size, it is once, few, many or the class of an expanded clone; other rows omit it.

d_call j_call v_call clone_size cdr3_aa cdr3_nt
TRBD1 TRBJ2-1 TRBV28 few CASSSISLDRGHENEQFF TGTGCCAGCAGTTCCATATCTCTGGACAGGGGGCATGAGAATGAGCAGTTCTTC
NA TRBJ2-7 TRBV7-9 NA CASSFQLTNEQYF TGTGCCAGCAGCTTCCAGTTGACCAACGAGCAGTACTTC
TRBD1 TRBJ2-5 TRBV11-2 NA CASSPGTEIQETQYF TGTGCCAGCAGCCCCGGGACAGAGATCCAAGAGACCCAGTACTTC
NA TRBJ1-5 TRBV3-1 NA CASSQDFGGKPQHF TGTGCCAGCAGCCAAGATTTTGGGGGGAAGCCCCAGCATTTT
NA TRBJ2-5 TRBV12-3/TRBV12-4 NA CASSLTLKGETQYF TGTGCCAGCAGTTTAACCCTTAAAGGAGAGACCCAGTACTTC
NA TRBJ2-7 TRBV6-5 NA CASSYSSGSSYEQYF TGTGCCAGCAGTTACTCCTCCGGTAGCTCCTACGAGCAGTACTTC
NA TRBJ1-2 TRBV12-3/TRBV12-4 NA CASSRQNNYGYTF TGTGCCAGCAGCCGACAGAATAACTATGGCTACACCTTC
TRBD1 TRBJ1-5 TRBV29-1 NA CSVARGTGDQPQHF TGCAGCGTGGCCCGGGGGACAGGGGATCAGCCCCAGCATTTT
NA TRBJ1-1 TRBV5-5 many CASSLVGLPNTEAFF TGTGCCAGCAGCCTTGTTGGGCTGCCTAACACTGAAGCTTTCTTT
NA TRBJ2-7 TRBV6-5 NA CASSYSRQGSYEQYF TGTGCCAGCAGTTACTCGAGGCAGGGATCCTACGAGCAGTACTTC
TRBD1 TRBJ1-5 TRBV20-1 many CSARTGGFQPQHF TGCAGTGCTAGGACAGGGGGCTTTCAGCCCCAGCATTTT
NA TRBJ2-3 TRBV27 few CASSLQRTSTDTQYF TGTGCCAGCAGTCTACAGCGGACTAGCACAGATACGCAGTATTTT
NA TRBJ2-3 TRBV4-1 NA CASSHGGGGTDTQYF TGCGCCAGCAGCCACGGCGGTGGGGGCACAGATACGCAGTATTTT
TRBD1 TRBJ1-1 TRBV5-4 NA CASSLGQGMGLIPNTEAFF TGTGCCAGCAGCTTGGGACAGGGGATGGGTTTAATTCCGAACACTGAAGCTTTCTTT
NA TRBJ1-2 TRBV29-1 few CSVVGGAGYGYTF TGCAGCGTTGTCGGGGGCGCCGGCTATGGCTACACCTTC
NA TRBJ1-3 TRBV7-6 few CASSLGGDGSGNTIYF TGTGCCAGCAGCTTAGGGGGGGACGGCTCTGGAAACACCATATATTTT
NA TRBJ1-1 TRBV28 NA CAMGGHNTEAFF TGTGCCATGGGGGGACACAACACTGAAGCTTTCTTT
TRBD2 TRBJ2-1 TRBV30 NA CAWSLGLATNEQFF TGTGCCTGGAGTTTGGGACTAGCAACCAATGAGCAGTTCTTC
NA TRBJ1-5 TRBV7-9 few CASSFSGFGNQPQHF TGTGCCAGCAGCTTTTCGGGGTTTGGCAATCAGCCCCAGCATTTT
NA TRBJ1-1 TRBV7-6 few CASSGTDSQAFF TGTGCCAGCAGTGGGACCGACAGCCAGGCTTTCTTT
NA TRBJ2-5 TRBV7-3 NA CASSPGGVGTQYF TGTGCCAGCAGCCCTGGGGGAGTCGGGACCCAGTACTTC
NA TRBJ2-2 TRBV12-3/TRBV12-4 many CASSFGTGELFF TGTGCCAGCAGTTTCGGGACCGGGGAGCTGTTTTTT
NA TRBJ2-3 TRBV20-1 NA CSPFGGTTSWDTQYF TGCAGTCCCTTCGGTGGTACCACTAGCTGGGATACGCAGTATTTT
NA TRBJ2-1 TRBV7-2 NA CASSNPRGGALYNEQFF TGTGCCAGCAGCAACCCCCGTGGAGGGGCTCTTTACAATGAGCAGTTCTTC
TRBD1 TRBJ2-1 TRBV2 few CASDSGTGSYNEQFF TGTGCCAGCGACTCCGGGACAGGTTCTTACAATGAGCAGTTCTTC
NA TRBJ2-1 TRBV6-1 few CASRRAWPGVEQFF TGTGCCAGCAGGCGAGCATGGCCCGGGGTTGAGCAGTTCTTC
NA TRBJ2-3 TRBV7-2 few CASSAGPVADTQYF TGTGCCAGCAGCGCGGGCCCCGTCGCAGATACGCAGTATTTT
NA TRBJ2-2 TRBV7-3 NA CASSSSSGTGVLFF TGTGCCAGCAGCTCTTCATCGGGAACCGGGGTGCTGTTTTTT
NA TRBJ1-5 TRBV7-6 NA CASSLAAGDDQPQHF TGTGCCAGCAGCTTAGCGGCAGGGGATGATCAGCCCCAGCATTTT
TRBD1 TRBJ1-6 TRBV9 NA CASSVDREFNSPLHF TGTGCCAGCAGCGTTGACAGGGAATTTAATTCACCCCTCCACTTT
NA TRBJ1-2 TRBV9 NA CASSVELSGTGRHYGYTF TGTGCCAGCAGCGTAGAACTTAGTGGAACAGGCAGACACTATGGCTACACCTTC
NA TRBJ2-3 TRBV7-3 NA CASSSGHFSTDTQYF TGTGCCAGCAGCTCCGGACACTTTAGCACAGATACGCAGTATTTT
NA TRBJ1-1 TRBV7-9 few CASAWAIGTEAFF TGTGCCTCTGCGTGGGCTATTGGGACTGAAGCTTTCTTT
NA TRBJ2-5 TRBV7-3 few CASSLSAEETQYF TGTGCCAGCAGCTTAAGTGCAGAAGAGACCCAGTACTTC
NA TRBJ2-1 TRBV27 NA CASSLRTGSSYNEQFF TGTGCCAGCAGTCTACGGACGGGGAGCTCCTACAATGAGCAGTTCTTC
NA TRBJ1-1 TRBV10-3 NA CAISELVTLTEAFF TGTGCCATCAGTGAATTGGTCACCCTCACTGAAGCTTTCTTT
TRBD1 TRBJ1-2 TRBV9 few CASSEDRGAYGYTF TGTGCCAGCAGCGAGGACAGGGGGGCCTATGGCTACACCTTC